This record looks at one T cell receptor beta chain sequence and its context. Its antigen specificity is not known. No clone much larger than this one lies a single base away; base qualities are absent. TCRbeta CDR3 regions were amplified from genomic DNA using the immunoSEQ Assay, a bias-controlled multiplex PCR. The authors' pipeline ran thus. Within the assay, amplification of reference gene primers was used to estimate how many nucleated cells each sample contained. To quantify the absolute abundance of each unique TCRbeta CDR3 rearrangement, sequence reads were collapsed and filtered. For each sample, productive Simpson clonality was calculated by taking the square root of Simpson's diversity index across productive rearrangements. TCRdb carries this immuneACCESS record with in-frame sequences only. Its versions omit some clonotypes, under half of them owing to an unresolved V gene in the studies checked, with the rest unexplained. The DNA was the basis for D and trimming; V, J and clone size are from that table. The sample has some 200,000 clones on record, approximately 80% of them singletons. The top ten clones comprise about an eighth of the sample.

The data were obtained in a study of blood T cell repertoires in COVID-19 (TCRdb year 2020). Concerning the study at large: Samples covering the acute and convalescent phases of COVID-19 were provided by collaborators in the United States, Italy and Spain. Where available, HLA class I and class II types were obtained from metadata supplied by the sample provider rather than from assay-based typing. Samples came from the ongoing ImmuneRACE study (first 160 participants) plus 1,254 subjects from 6 global collaborators. The prospective study material was composed of cDNA or gDNA derived from T cells, B-cell-depleted T cells, or PBMCs. A freely available public database, intended as a resource for researchers studying the immune response to SARS-CoV-2, is where the repertoires were released. Deeply sampled blood TCRbeta repertoires from subjects exposed to, actively infected with, or recovered from COVID-19 were included in the dataset. A de-identified subject ID, COVID-19 status, age in years and sex were almost always included in the sample metadata. Study-wide conclusions, independent of this receptor: How much clinical and demographic metadata was included differed by source and by participant, and the metadata was provided uncurated.

Participants in the prospective study were aged about 18 to 95 years, lived in about two dozen United States geographic areas, and enrolled through a virtual design. Cohort assignment in the prospective study relied on participant-reported clinical history from a screening survey and a study questionnaire. Recovered participants in ImmuneRACE Cohort 3 were defined by two consecutive negative NP/OP PCR tests, clearance by a healthcare professional, or resolution of symptoms. In the prospective study, mobile phlebotomists collected whole blood, serum and a nasopharyngeal or oropharyngeal swab from each participant. Prospective study participants could optionally give additional blood draws and questionnaires over a roughly two-month period. Blood samples from the prospective study were shipped frozen or at room temperature prior to DNA extraction. This clonotype was obtained from a man aged 40-55 years who had recovered from COVID-19. Sequencing was performed on PBMCs or T cells enriched from blood (not recorded which).

For the CDR3, the sequence is CASSQDGLPANTGELFF. The bases are TGCGCCAGCAGCCAAGATGGACTGCCCGCGAACACCGGGGAGCTGTTTTTT. This receptor chain uses TRBV4-1 and TRBJ2-2; TRBD2 might be the D gene, on 5 matching bases. From the germline V gene, CDR1 is MGHRA and CDR2 is YSYEKL. Between the V and J ends, shortened by 0 bases and 0 bases respectively, the junction contains 11 bases. The CDR3 measures 17 amino acids from cysteine to phenylalanine. Just the 51-base CDR3 DNA is kept, in frame starting at base 1.